Following are 5 T cell receptor beta chains from one sample sequenced in a study of T cells in Graves' hyperthyroidism and ophthalmopathy. The investigators amplified TCR beta CDR3 regions from RNA transcripts. HTBI primers were employed in a first-round RT-PCR of the TCR CDR3. MiXCR, applied by TCRdb to the multiplex PCR reads, yields one record per CDR3 protein. Of about 200,000 distinct CDR3 sequences detected, about 15% appear once; the ten largest clones hold approximately 56%. Material: blood. These receptors were obtained from a woman between 45 and 65 years old with Graves' hyperthyroidism.

This rearrangement joins TRBV10-1 to TRBJ2-7; no clear D. V was clipped by 0 bases and J by 2 bases, with 5 bases between them. Germline V CDR1 and CDR2: WNHNN, SYGVQD (reference sequence). The CDR3 runs 13 residues. CDR3 DNA: TGCGCCAGCAGTGAGTCTGGACCCTACGAGCAGTACTTC. It encodes CASSESGPYEQYF.

This clonotype was recorded at least ten times. The chain recombines TRBV9 with TRBJ1-1, with 8 bases lining up with TRBD1. CDR3 size: 14 residues. The V gene end was trimmed by 1 base and the J gene end by 3 bases; junction bases not matched to a gene: 2. The germline gives CDR1 SGDLS, CDR2 YYNGEE. The CDR3 sequence is CASSVKDRDTEAFF. The DNA for the CDR3 is TGTGCCAGCAGCGTAAAGGACAGGGACACTGAAGCTTTCTTT.

Ten or more counts support this clonotype. The V and J genes are TRBV2 and TRBJ2-7, with 8 bases identical to TRBD2. The CDR3 has 16 residues. V lost 2 bases to trimming and J lost 5 bases; unmatched junction nucleotides: 11. Germline CDR1 and CDR2: SNHLY and FYNNEI. CDR3 DNA sequence: TGTGCCAGCAGTGAATCTCGGGCTAGCGGGTCCGACGAGCAGTACTTC. Protein sequence: CASSESRASGSDEQYF.

V is TRBV20-1 and J is TRBJ2-1, with 7 bases identical to TRBD2. The CDR3 extends over 15 amino acids. Germline values: CDR1 DFQATT, CDR2 SNEGSKA (reference sequence). V shed 6 bases and J 5 bases; nucleotides not matched to a gene: 13. CDR3 bases: TGCAGTGCATTAGCGGGCATACTCCTACACAATGAGCAGTTCTTC. As protein: CSALAGILLHNEQFF.

This clonotype was counted at least ten times. The chain is built from TRBV28 and TRBJ1-5; unclear D gene. With 5 bases removed from V and 0 bases from J, the gap between germline ends came to 23 bases. The CDR3 spans 19 residues. Germline loops: CDR1 MDHEN, CDR2 SYDVKM. CDR3 protein: CASSPTPRTLTNSNQPQHF. For the CDR3, the DNA is TGTGCCAGCAGTCCGACCCCCAGGACCCTGACTAATAGCAATCAGCCCCAGCATTTT.